Here is one T cell receptor (beta chain) with its context. The CDR3 end lies 3 residues beyond the end of the read and is filled in from the germline J gene. The CDR3 covers 17 residues. After removal of 3 bases from V and 5 bases from J, the junction contained 13 bases not matched to a gene. The germline V gene has CDR1 MGHRA and CDR2 YSYEKL. This record comes from a study of T cells in women clearing cervical HPV infection. Study details: Only a few women had HLA typing results available.

This table comes from immunoSEQ multiplex PCR, and its TCRdb copy is limited to in-frame clones, with some not included. Its table records about 41,000 clones. The genes are TRBV4-1 and TRBJ1-5, with 7 bases identical to TRBD1. The sequenced material came from blood buffy coat. This receptor was obtained from a woman between 18 and 69 years old with a cervical HPV16 infection that either progressed to CIN3+ or cleared (not recorded which). The sequenced CDR3 bases are TGCGCCAGCAGCCAGCTACCACCCAGACAGGGTGATCAGCCC. It yields the protein CASSQLPPRQGDQP. The CDR3 in full is CASSQLPPRQGDQPQHF.